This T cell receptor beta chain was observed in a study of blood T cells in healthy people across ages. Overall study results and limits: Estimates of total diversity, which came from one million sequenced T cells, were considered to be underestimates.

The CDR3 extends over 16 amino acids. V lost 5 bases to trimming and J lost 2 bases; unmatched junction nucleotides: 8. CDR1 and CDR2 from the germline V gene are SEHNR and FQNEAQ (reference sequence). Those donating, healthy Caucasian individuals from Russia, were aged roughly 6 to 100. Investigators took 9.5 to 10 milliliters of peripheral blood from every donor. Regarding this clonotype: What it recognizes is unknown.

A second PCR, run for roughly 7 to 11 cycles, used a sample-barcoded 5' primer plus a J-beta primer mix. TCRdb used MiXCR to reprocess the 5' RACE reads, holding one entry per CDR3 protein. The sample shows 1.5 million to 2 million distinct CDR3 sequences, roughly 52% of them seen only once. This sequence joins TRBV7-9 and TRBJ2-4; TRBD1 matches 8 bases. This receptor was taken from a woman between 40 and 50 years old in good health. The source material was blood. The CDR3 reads CASSPRRGQSKNIQYF. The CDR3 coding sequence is TGTGCCAGCAGCCCTCGCAGGGGGCAATCCAAAAACATTCAGTACTTC.